This record concerns one T cell receptor beta chain sequence. These data are taken from a study of beta chain features in type 1 diabetes. This CDR3 comprises 17 residues. Of the isolated RNA, all was reverse transcribed, and so the sequenced material was expressed TCRB transcripts. TCRdb keeps only in-frame clones here, not all; method: immunoSEQ multiplex PCR. Among about 360,000 clones listed, approximately 12% were seen once. This chain uses TRBV21-1 with TRBJ2-6; the table's D call of TRBD1 was not tested on the DNA. TRBV21-1 is assigned pseudogene status. Sequenced material: naive CD4+ T cells from blood. This TCR was sampled from a man aged 18 to 30 in good health. This chain's CDR3 is CASSKGQGTSGANVLTF. CDR3 DNA: TGTGCCAGCAGCAAGGGACAGGGAACCTCTGGGGCCAACGTCCTGACTTTC.